The rows below give T cell receptor beta chains drawn from one sample of a study of Ad26.COV2.S vaccination and SARS-CoV-2 variants. The data were produced by immunoSEQ multiplex PCR, yet TCRdb's version contains in-frame clones alone and is incomplete. The sample includes some 390,000 clones, around nine tenths of them seen just once. Sequencing was performed on peripheral blood, taken in a trial of Ad26.COV2.S vaccine versus placebo. All receptors derive from a person between 18 and 65 years old who received the Ad26.COV2.S COVID-19 vaccine or a placebo. CDR3s leave out the opening cysteine and the closing phenylalanine or tryptophan. Each record gives: V gene, clone size, J gene, CDR3 length, CDR3 protein. Size is omitted from some rows. Given values are once, few, many or a class for expanded clones.

TRBV6-2/TRBV6-3	.	TRBJ2-1	14	ASSYSAGVGYNEQF
TRBV7-9	once	TRBJ1-2	11	ASSPEYNYGYT
TRBV5-4	.	TRBJ2-2	17	ASSLAESRLAEHTGELF
TRBV24-1	.	TRBJ2-3	16	ATSGGFGLAAYTDTQY
TRBV28	.	TRBJ2-3	12	ASSSGFGADTQY
TRBV11-1	.	TRBJ2-7	12	ASSLKSGQNEQY
TRBV30	.	TRBJ1-2	10	AWSAPGYGYT
TRBV2	.	TRBJ2-5	9	ASRFGETQY
TRBV11-2	once	TRBJ1-4	11	ASSQGQVEKLF
TRBV7-2	.	TRBJ2-7	14	ASSLAPSGSFYEQY
TRBV6-6	once	TRBJ2-2	11	ASSTGVTGELF
TRBV6-2/TRBV6-3	.	TRBJ2-7	9	ASSGLTEQY
TRBV11-2	.	TRBJ2-4	12	ASSGTPTGIIQY
TRBV27	.	TRBJ2-7	14	ASRSTLGGDAYEQY
TRBV28	.	TRBJ2-7	10	ASSPRLGEQY
TRBV11-2	few	TRBJ2-7	12	ASSLRDSPYEQY
TRBV2	.	TRBJ2-7	11	ASRASGNYEQY
TRBV3-1/TRBV3-2	.	TRBJ2-1	14	ASSRGTSGISNEQF
TRBV6-5	once	TRBJ1-6	13	ASSQLGPRDSPLH
TRBV28	.	TRBJ1-3	12	ASSLQDSGNTIY
TRBV4-2	once	TRBJ2-7	13	ASSQDPTGSYEQY
TRBV29-1	.	TRBJ2-3	10	SDTLAADTQY
TRBV5-1	.	TRBJ2-1	13	ASSLGESGYNEQF
TRBV11-2	.	TRBJ2-1	13	ASSQRGTGVNEQF
TRBV7-6	.	TRBJ2-5	15	ASSAPWGGRARETQY
TRBV4-1	.	TRBJ1-3	12	ASSPVYSGNTIY
TRBV6-2/TRBV6-3	.	TRBJ2-1	15	ASSYSAGGYSYNEQF
TRBV6-2/TRBV6-3	.	TRBJ2-6	16	ASSLTAPWNSGANVLT
TRBV4-2	.	TRBJ2-7	14	ASSQGPGQKGYEQY
TRBV30	.	TRBJ1-3	11	AWKYSSGNTIY
TRBV5-8	once	TRBJ1-5	10	ASSFPNQPQH
TRBV11-1	.	TRBJ1-4	11	ASPEILYEKLF
TRBV15	.	TRBJ1-5	11	ATSREPYQPQH
TRBV4-2	.	TRBJ2-2	12	ASSQPGDTGELF
TRBV5-1	.	TRBJ1-1	12	ASSLRGGNTEAF
TRBV6-5	.	TRBJ1-1	12	ASILSWSYTEAF
TRBV7-6	.	TRBJ2-1	15	ASSLGSGVDSYNEQF
TRBV4-1	.	TRBJ2-1	14	ASSQESRSSYNEQF
TRBV28	many	TRBJ2-7	12	ASSLRRALYEQY
TRBV27	.	TRBJ2-7	15	ASSYNPPGQGFDEQY
TRBV19	.	TRBJ1-2	14	ASSITITASNYGYT
TRBV12-3/TRBV12-4	once	TRBJ1-5	11	ASSLAAGGAQH
TRBV9	.	TRBJ2-1	12	ASSPPPGHNEQF
TRBV5-1	.	TRBJ2-3	13	ASRPGGGLVDTQY
TRBV3-1/TRBV3-2	.	TRBJ1-2	13	ASSHRRTSNYGYT
TRBV3-1/TRBV3-2	.	TRBJ1-1	13	ASSRVLARYTEAF
TRBV3-1/TRBV3-2	.	TRBJ2-6	13	ASSPHTSGANVLT
TRBV19	.	TRBJ2-7	13	ASSIRRLAVYEQY
TRBV7-9	.	TRBJ2-1	13	ASSPKSGRINEQF
TRBV12-3/TRBV12-4	.	TRBJ1-2	11	ASSPGEGYGYT
TRBV7-2	.	TRBJ2-1	13	ASSFPPAGNNEQF
TRBV5-6	.	TRBJ2-5	14	ASSLVGTPGEETQY